This is a list of T cell receptor beta chains from one sample in a study of CD8 T cells in Susac syndrome. From the immunoSEQ multiplex PCR reads, TCRdb called clonotypes with MiXCR, one entry per CDR3 protein. Of 250,000 to 300,000 distinct CDR3 sequences listed, about nine tenths are singletons. Sample: CD8+ T cells from PBMCs. The receptors here all came from a human donor with multiple sclerosis. CDR3s include the opening cysteine and the closing phenylalanine or tryptophan. A D gene is named only where the DNA matches it firmly. Where a row states a size, it is once, few, many or the class of an expanded clone; other rows omit it.

V	D	J	size	DNA	CDR3
TRBV9	NA	TRBJ2-1	NA	TGTGCCAGCAGCCCCGGTGGGGGACCTTCCTACAATGAGCAGTTCTTC	CASSPGGGPSYNEQFF
TRBV6-5	NA	TRBJ1-1	NA	TGTGCCAGCAGAATAACGGTGAACACTGAAGCTTTCTTT	CASRITVNTEAFF
TRBV13	TRBD1	TRBJ2-1	NA	TGTGCCAGCAGCTCGACAGGGAACCCTTACAATGAGCAGTTCTTC	CASSSTGNPYNEQFF
TRBV27	NA	TRBJ1-5	NA	TGTGCCACGGGGCTCGATCAGCCCCAGCATTTT	CATGLDQPQHF
TRBV7-9	NA	TRBJ1-1	once	TGTGCCAGCAGGACATATAGCGGGGCAGGCACTGAAGCTTTCTTT	CASRTYSGAGTEAFF
TRBV3-1	NA	TRBJ2-2	NA	TGTGCCAGCAGCCAAGAGACGGGAGCTGACGGGGAGCTGTTTTTT	CASSQETGADGELFF
TRBV20-1	TRBD2	TRBJ2-7	once	TGCAGTGGAATACTAGCGAACTCCTACGAGCAGTACTTC	CSGILANSYEQYF
TRBV7-7	TRBD1	TRBJ2-5	NA	TGTGCTAGCAGCTTAGAAGGGACAGGGGCAGAGACCCAGTACTTC	CASSLEGTGAETQYF
TRBV30	NA	TRBJ1-2	NA	TGTGCCTGGAGCTACCTGGGGGAGACTCGGGGAGGCTACACCTTC	CAWSYLGETRGGYTF
TRBV7-9	NA	TRBJ1-4	NA	TGTGCCAGCAGCCCCAGTCCCGGGAACCTTAATGAAAAACTGTTTTTT	CASSPSPGNLNEKLFF
TRBV4-1	NA	TRBJ2-7	NA	TGCGCCAGCAGCCAAGGGGTACTTCGGGGGCCTGGCGAGCAGTACTTC	CASSQGVLRGPGEQYF
TRBV7-9	TRBD2	TRBJ2-2	once	TGTGCCAGCAGCGCCCTGCTAGCGGGTTCTACCGGGGAGCTGTTTTTT	CASSALLAGSTGELFF
TRBV7-9	NA	TRBJ1-5	NA	TGTGCCAGCGACGCAGGGGAAAATCAGCCCCAGCATTTT	CASDAGENQPQHF
TRBV27	NA	TRBJ1-1	NA	TGTGCCAGCAGACGCGGGGGGAGCACTGAAGCTTTCTTT	CASRRGGSTEAFF
TRBV7-9	NA	TRBJ1-4	NA	TGTGCCAGCAGCTCCCCGGTAGACAGAAGTGGTGAAAAACTGTTTTTT	CASSSPVDRSGEKLFF
TRBV28	NA	TRBJ1-5	NA	TGTGCCAGCACCGACGACAAAGCTAATCAGCCCCAGCATTTT	CASTDDKANQPQHF
TRBV19	NA	TRBJ2-5	NA	TGTGCCAGTAGTTCAAGAAGGGGGGAGGCAAGAGAGACCCAGTACTTC	CASSSRRGEARETQYF
TRBV28	NA	TRBJ1-5	NA	TGTGCCAGCAGTTTAGTGCGGGGCAGGGGTATTCATAGCAATCAGCCCCAGCATTTT	CASSLVRGRGIHSNQPQHF
TRBV12-3/TRBV12-4	NA	TRBJ2-2	NA	TGTGCCAGCAGTCCCGCCCCCGCGGGCACCGGGGAGCTGTTTTTT	CASSPAPAGTGELFF
TRBV6-2/TRBV6-3	NA	TRBJ2-5	NA	TGTGCCAGCAGTTACCAGGGCTGGGAGACCCAGTACTTC	CASSYQGWETQYF
TRBV27	NA	TRBJ2-7	NA	TGTGCCCAGCGGGACACCCAAGGACCCTACGAGCAGTACTTC	CAQRDTQGPYEQYF
TRBV20-1	NA	TRBJ2-7	NA	TGCAGTGTTATGGCCACTGGCTCCTACGAGCAGTACTTC	CSVMATGSYEQYF
TRBV6-5	NA	TRBJ2-3	NA	TGTGCCAGCAGTTACCTCGTCACAGATACGCAGTATTTT	CASSYLVTDTQYF
TRBV7-9	NA	TRBJ2-7	NA	TGTGCCAGCAGCTTAGATGCTGCCTTTCCCTACGAGCAGTACTTC	CASSLDAAFPYEQYF
TRBV20-1	NA	TRBJ2-7	NA	TGCAGTGCTGTCCTTGGGGGGGCAACCTACGAGCAGTACTTC	CSAVLGGATYEQYF
TRBV10-3	NA	TRBJ2-3	NA	TGTGCCATCAGTGAGGTAGCAGATACGCAGTATTTT	CAISEVADTQYF